The T cell receptor beta chain under discussion was sequenced for a study of T cell responses to AZD1222 COVID-19 vaccine. The germline gives CDR1 SGHTA, CDR2 FQGTGA. This CDR3 spans 12 amino acids. Trimming shortened V by 3 bases and J by 6 bases, and 6 bases separated the two germline ends. Generated by immunoSEQ multiplex PCR, the TCRdb table keeps only in-frame clones and is missing some. The sample carries about 130,000 clones, about nine tenths recorded once. The sample was peripheral blood, taken on day 0 of AZD1222 vaccination. The sequence was obtained from an adult in good health. This chain links TRBV7-3 with TRBJ2-1; no definite D call. The CDR3 DNA reads as TGTGCCAGCAGCTTTGGGTCCAATGAGCAGTTCTTC. This codes for CASSFGSNEQFF.